This entry features one T cell receptor beta chain sequence. Its antigen is not known. It was version v3.0 of the immunoSEQ assay that was run at survey level. Sequencing efforts were directed toward 40,000-50,000 T-cell genomes per sample. The data were produced by immunoSEQ multiplex PCR, yet TCRdb's version contains in-frame clones alone and is incomplete. In the table there are 7,500 to 8,500 clones, roughly 80% of which are singletons. The sample is drawn from a study of long-term antiretroviral therapy in people with HIV. About the study: Some samples came about a decade before the 2015 immediate-ART recommendation, and these were the earliest. Study observations and caveats: Clonotypes expanded prior to ART showed repertoire dominance at all sampled time points.

Each sample contained 1-10 million cryopreserved PBMC, thawed before DNA extraction. The V segment lost 6 bases and the J segment 4 bases; nucleotides outside the gene matches: 11. Germline V gives CDR1 MNHEY, CDR2 SMNVEV (reference sequence). The CDR3 is made up of 16 amino acids. This receptor was obtained from a man in his forties or fifties with HIV. This rearrangement joins TRBV27 to TRBJ1-4; 7 bases line up with TRBD1. The specimen comprised unsorted PBMCs, sampled 2.5 to 2.7 years before starting antiretroviral therapy. The CDR3 DNA is TGTGCCAGCAGCCTATCACACAGGGGCGGTAATGAAAAACTGTTTTTT. Protein sequence: CASSLSHRGGNEKLFF.